Shown below are 29 T cell receptor beta chains from a single sample sequenced in a study of cytomegalovirus exposure and HLA in healthy donors. Vbeta (60) and Jbeta (13) primers were used in the PCR. The protocol was immunoSEQ multiplex PCR, while the TCRdb copy is restricted to in-frame clones and leaves out a portion. The table shows about 120,000 clones, with over 8.5% occurring only once. Source material: PBMCs. These receptors all come from a middle-aged woman in good health and CMV-seropositive.

The rearrangement joins TRBV7-2 to TRBJ2-5, with a weak D call TRBD2 (6 bases). The germline CDR1 and CDR2 sequences are SGHTA and FQGNSA. The CDR3 runs 14 residues. V gave up 5 bases and J gave up 5 bases, with 15 bases separating them. This CDR3 is CASSARRGSETQYF. The DNA of the CDR3 is TGTGCCAGCAGCGCCCGACGGGGGTCGGAGACCCAGTACTTC.

This clone occurred a few times. V and J are TRBV7-7 and TRBJ2-3; 10 bases align to TRBD2. The CDR3 has 15 amino acids. Unmatched junction bases numbered 10, after V lost 5 bases and J lost 8 bases. In germline, CDR1 is SSHAT, CDR2 FNYEAQ (reference sequence). The CDR3 spells CASSPQRGGQGTQYF. The CDR3, as DNA: TGTGCCAGCAGCCCTCAGCGGGGGGGCCAGGGTACGCAGTATTTT.

The rearrangement uses TRBV18 and TRBJ1-5; tentative D call: TRBD1 (5 bases). Germline values: CDR1 KGHSH, CDR2 LQKENI. V was shortened by 0 bases and J by 6 bases, with 9 bases between the two germline ends. The CDR3 contains 14 residues. Here the CDR3 DNA reads TGTGCCAGCTCACCACCGTTGGGGGGTCAGCCCCAGCATTTT. Translating it yields CASSPPLGGQPQHF.

This clone was counted between two and nine times. The gene calls are TRBV5-4 and TRBJ1-2; no definite D call. The CDR3 contains 15 residues. Per the germline V gene, CDR1 is SGHNT and CDR2 is YYREEE (reference sequence). Trimming cost V 0 bases and J 3 bases, with 12 bases left between them. The CDR3 sequence is CASSLAEKRDYGYTF. The CDR3 bases are TGTGCCAGCAGCTTGGCCGAAAAACGGGACTATGGCTACACCTTC.

The chain links TRBV4-1 to TRBJ1-2; D may be TRBD1 (6 bases). Germline lookup yields CDR1 MGHRA and CDR2 YSYEKL. The CDR3 sequence is 15 residues long. Trimming left V 8 bases short and J 6 bases short, with 22 bases between. The chain's CDR3 is CASGGADSYTDGYTF. The CDR3 bases are TGCGCCAGCGGGGGGGCGGACAGCTATACGGATGGCTACACCTTC.

In this sample, this clone turned up a few times. This chain uses TRBV5-1 with TRBJ1-1; TRBD1 might be the D (5 bases). Trimming stripped 2 bases from V and 3 bases from J, with 14 bases between. The V gene's germline CDR1 is SGHRS and CDR2 YFSETQ. This CDR3 comprises 15 residues. DNA for the CDR3: TGCGCCAGCAGCTTAAGGACTGCGGGGGACACTGAAGCTTTCTTT. It codes for CASSLRTAGDTEAFF.

In its sample, this clone was seen many times. This rearrangement joins TRBV5-6 to TRBJ2-7; 11 bases agree with TRBD2. V trimming: 3 bases; J trimming: 4 bases; junction bases outside the gene matches: 3. CDR3 length: 14 residues. Germline values: CDR1 SGHDT, CDR2 YYEEEE. In nucleotides, the CDR3 is TGTGCCAGCAGCTCTTGGACTAGCGGGTACGAGCAGTACTTC. Translating gives CASSSWTSGYEQYF.

This clone has only a few counts. The chain is built from TRBV6-6 and TRBJ1-6; 7 nucleotides match TRBD1. The CDR3 length is 15 residues. With V trimmed by 9 bases and J by 0 bases, 5 bases remained unmatched. Germline values: CDR1 MNHNY, CDR2 SVGAGI (reference sequence). The CDR3: CASTGQSSYNSPLHF. The CDR3 nucleotides read TGTGCCAGTACGGGACAGAGCTCCTATAATTCACCCCTCCACTTT.

V is TRBV19 and J is TRBJ2-3; TRBD2 matches at 13 bases. The CDR3 runs 15 residues. J was trimmed by 3 bases and V by 7 bases; bases with no gene match: 4. Germline V gene data show CDR1 as LNHDA and CDR2 as SQIVND (reference sequence). The CDR3 region has the DNA TGTGCCAGTACCGGACTAGCGGGGGTGACAGATACGCAGTATTTT. Translated, it gives CASTGLAGVTDTQYF.

This clone came up a few times. The V call is TRBV7-6, the J call TRBJ2-1; no reliable D call. CDR1 and CDR2 from the germline V gene are SGHVS and FNYEAQ. This CDR3 contains 13 residues. The ends were cut back, 3 bases at V and 10 bases at J, with 13 bases in the middle. The CDR3 protein is CASSLASAGEQFF. As DNA, the CDR3 is TGTGCCAGCAGCTTGGCCAGCGCCGGGGAGCAGTTCTTC.

This clone was observed a handful of times. The genes are TRBV28 and TRBJ2-7; 7 bases map to TRBD1. Germline V gives CDR1 MDHEN, CDR2 SYDVKM. Unmatched junction bases numbered 9, after V lost 1 base and J lost 3 bases. CDR3 length: 16 residues. The CDR3 sequence: CASSLSPTGLGYEQYF. The CDR3 DNA reads as TGTGCCAGCAGTTTATCCCCGACAGGGCTGGGCTACGAGCAGTACTTC.

This chain uses TRBV5-1 with TRBJ1-1; 10 nucleotides align to TRBD1. The CDR3 loop spans 14 amino acids. J gave up 5 bases and V 2 bases, and 3 bases lay outside the gene matches. Germline CDR1 is SGHRS and CDR2 is YFSETQ. This CDR3 reads CASSFDRGLTEAFF. Here the CDR3 DNA reads TGCGCCAGCAGCTTCGACAGGGGGCTTACTGAAGCTTTCTTT.

This clone has only a few counts. This rearrangement joins TRBV19 to TRBJ1-2; 10 bases are a match to TRBD1. This CDR3 region has 16 residues. Per germline, CDR1 LNHDA and CDR2 SQIVND (reference sequence). Trimming at V came to 7 bases and at J to 6 bases, leaving 14 bases not matched to a gene. The DNA of the CDR3 is TGTGCCAGTACCCAGACAGGGGGCGCGGTAGTGGATGGCTACACCTTC. Translating it yields CASTQTGGAVVDGYTF.

This clone came up a few times. The gene calls are TRBV2 and TRBJ1-4; D unresolved. The germline V gene has CDR1 SNHLY and CDR2 FYNNEI. V was cut by 0 bases and J by 5 bases, with 13 bases left in between. This CDR3 contains 16 residues. CDR3 bases: TGTGCCAGCAGTGAAGCGAGGCGGGGAGGAAATGAAAAACTGTTTTTT. This translates into CASSEARRGGNEKLFF.

This clone was recorded a few times. The chain employs TRBV25-1 and TRBJ1-1, with a tentative D call TRBD1 (5 bases). The V end was cut by 1 base, the J end by 3 bases, with 12 bases between. CDR1 is MGHDK and CDR2 is SYGVNS in the germline V gene. This CDR3 contains 15 residues. The CDR3 bases are TGTGCCAGCAGTGAATTGAGAGGGGACTACACTGAAGCTTTCTTT. Its protein is CASSELRGDYTEAFF. Using reference TRBV25-1 and TRBJ1-1 for the parts outside the CDR3, the full variable domain is EADIYQTPRYLVIGTGKKITLECSQTMGHDKMYWYQQDPGMELHLIHYSYGVNSTEKGDLSSESTVSRIRTEHFPLTLESARPSHTSQYLCASSELRGDYTEAFFGQGTRLTVV.

The CDR3 loop is CASSVGLAGGGDTQYF. CDR3 sequence (DNA): TGTGCCAGCAGCGTAGGGCTAGCGGGTGGTGGAGATACGCAGTATTTT. The genes are TRBV9 and TRBJ2-3; 8 bases are shared with TRBD2. Trimming at V came to 0 bases and at J to 5 bases, leaving 8 bases not matched to a gene. This CDR3 is built from 16 residues. Germline CDR1 is SGDLS and CDR2 is YYNGEE.

This clone showed up just a few times. This chain connects TRBV9 to TRBJ2-3; a weak D match, TRBD1 (6 bases). The CDR3 is 14 amino acids. Germline CDR1 reads SGDLS; CDR2 reads YYNGEE. Trimming removed 4 bases from V and 9 bases from J, with 18 bases in between. The CDR3 region has the DNA TGTGCCAGCAGCCCCATTACTTATAGGGGGACGCAGTATTTT. It encodes CASSPITYRGTQYF.

The rearrangement joins TRBV27 to TRBJ2-7; the D gene is possibly TRBD2 (6 bases). The CDR3 extends over 12 amino acids. CDR1 is MNHEY, CDR2 SMNVEV, per germline (reference sequence). The ends were cut back, 1 base at V and 6 bases at J, with 7 bases in the middle. CDR3 region: CASSLLGGEQYF. In DNA, the CDR3 is TGTGCCAGCAGTTTATTGGGGGGCGAGCAGTACTTC.

The rearrangement uses TRBV11-2 and TRBJ1-2; D gene unclear. This CDR3 comprises 15 residues. V lost 0 bases, J lost 0 bases, and 8 bases lay in between. Looked up from germline, CDR1 is SGHAT and CDR2 is FQNNGV. The CDR3 DNA sequence: TGTGCCAGCAGCTTAGAGGTCGGAGCTAACTATGGCTACACCTTC. It encodes CASSLEVGANYGYTF.

This clone was counted only a few times. The chain employs TRBV19 and TRBJ2-2; TRBD2 matches 9 bases. V lost 6 bases, J lost 6 bases, and 8 bases stayed unmatched. From germline, CDR1 is LNHDA and CDR2 SQIVND (reference sequence). CDR3 size: 15 residues. The CDR3 coding sequence is TGTGCCAGTAGCACTGTCAGCGGGGGGTCCGGGGAGCTGTTTTTT. Translated, it gives CASSTVSGGSGELFF. The whole variable domain, remainder taken from reference TRBV19 and TRBJ2-2, is DGGITQSPKYLFRKEGQNVTLSCEQNLNHDAMYWYRQDPGQGLRLIYYSQIVNDFQKGDIAEGYSVSREKKESFPLTVTSAQKNPTAFYLCASSTVSGGSGELFFGEGSRLTVL.

The gene calls are TRBV14 and TRBJ1-2; no clear D. The CDR3 sequence is 14 residues long. Per germline, CDR1 SGHDN and CDR2 FVKESK. The germline V and J ends were trimmed by 5 bases and 6 bases, with 16 bases remaining between them. The CDR3 is CASSSRQQWHGYTF. The CDR3 DNA is TGTGCCAGCAGCTCCCGACAACAGTGGCATGGCTACACCTTC. Drawing the rest from reference TRBV14 and TRBJ1-2, the complete variable domain is EAGVTQFPSHSVIEKGQTVTLRCDPISGHDNLYWYRRVMGKEIKFLLHFVKESKQDESGMPNNRFLAERTGGTYSTLKVQPAELEDSGVYFCASSSRQQWHGYTFGSGTRLTVV.

This clone was counted between two and nine times. The chain couples TRBV29-1 to TRBJ1-4; D is perhaps TRBD1 (5 bases). Germline loops: CDR1 SQVTM, CDR2 ANQGSEA. Deletions cut 5 bases from V and 5 bases from J, with 15 bases between. This CDR3 is 14 amino acids long. The CDR3 region has the DNA TGCAGCGTTAGCAGGGTCGAAAACAATGAAAAACTGTTTTTT. It translates to CSVSRVENNEKLFF.

This clone was recorded a few times. V usage is TRBV7-2 and J usage is TRBJ2-5; 7 bases match TRBD2. This CDR3 is built from 17 residues. Per the germline V gene, CDR1 is SGHTA and CDR2 is FQGNSA. With V trimmed by 5 bases and J by 3 bases, 15 bases remained unmatched. The CDR3 loop reads CASSQLAVTISKETQYF. CDR3 nucleotides: TGTGCCAGCAGCCAGCTAGCGGTGACCATCAGTAAAGAGACCCAGTACTTC.

This chain connects TRBV13 to TRBJ2-1, with unresolved D. Trimming removed 1 base from V and 5 bases from J, with 12 bases in between. The CDR3 consists of 15 residues. CDR1 and CDR2 (germline): PRHDT, FYEKMQ (reference sequence). The CDR3 here is CASSLDGVIDNEQFF. CDR3 nucleotides: TGTGCCAGCAGCTTAGATGGAGTTATTGACAATGAGCAGTTCTTC.

This chain connects TRBV27 to TRBJ1-3; TRBD1 is a possible D gene (5 bases). Per germline, CDR1 MNHEY and CDR2 SMNVEV (reference sequence). V gave up 2 bases and J gave up 0 bases, with 8 bases separating them. This CDR3 has 15 residues. The CDR3 bases are TGTGCCAGCAGTTTAGGGGGGGACTCTGGAAACACCATATATTTT. Translated: CASSLGGDSGNTIYF.

This clone was seen a few times. This chain uses TRBV19 with TRBJ1-5; D ambiguous. The CDR3 contains 16 residues. Trimming left V 3 bases short and J 0 bases short, with 12 bases between. Germline V gene lookup returns CDR1 LNHDA and CDR2 SQIVND (reference sequence). The DNA of the CDR3 is TGTGCCAGTAGTATCGGCAGGCCTCCTAGCAATCAGCCCCAGCATTTT. Amino acids: CASSIGRPPSNQPQHF.

The chain joins TRBV19 to TRBJ1-1, with 7 bases aligning to TRBD1. Losses at the gene ends were 8 bases for V and 4 bases for J; bases not matched to a gene: 7. Germline CDR1 and CDR2: LNHDA and SQIVND (reference sequence). The CDR3 is 13 residues long. Here the CDR3 DNA reads TGTGCCAGTCACAGGGGAACGGGCACTGAAGCTTTCTTT. Translation gives CASHRGTGTEAFF.

This clone was seen more than once but under ten times. The chain carries TRBV29-1 and TRBJ2-5, with a weak D call TRBD2 (6 bases). The last part of the DNA fits TRBJ2-7 better; the J call may be wrong. The CDR3 has 13 amino acids. Germline loops: CDR1 SQVTM, CDR2 ANQGSEA. The CDR3 protein is CSARRAGTYEQYF. As DNA, the CDR3 is TGCAGCGCTCGGAGGGCAGGTACCTACGAGCAGTACTTC.

This clone occurred a few times. The rearrangement links TRBV27 to TRBJ2-2, with 8 positions matching TRBD2. This CDR3 is built from 17 residues. Losses at the gene ends were 7 bases for V and 3 bases for J; bases not matched to a gene: 13. Per germline, CDR1 MNHEY and CDR2 SMNVEV (reference sequence). DNA of the CDR3: TGTGCCAGCACACGGGCGGGGGGACCGACATACACCGGGGAGCTGTTTTTT. Residues: CASTRAGGPTYTGELFF.